This entry lists 5 T cell receptor beta chains sequenced from one sample in a study of blood T cell repertoires in COVID-19. This table comes from immunoSEQ multiplex PCR, and its TCRdb copy is limited to in-frame clones, with some not included. This table holds 250,000 or so clones, about 83% found once. Sequencing used peripheral blood. All receptors derive from a human donor in a cohort sampled during active COVID-19.

This rearrangement joins TRBV30 to TRBJ2-2, with TRBD1 identical over 10 bases. Germline lookup yields CDR1 GTSNPN and CDR2 SVGIG (reference sequence). CDR3 length equals 15 residues. J gave up 6 bases and V 2 bases, and 6 bases lay outside the gene matches. The CDR3 is CAWSIGQGDAGELFF. The CDR3 bases are TGTGCCTGGAGTATCGGACAGGGGGACGCCGGGGAGCTGTTTTTT.

This chain uses TRBV29-1 with TRBJ2-5; TRBD1 aligns across 11 bases. The CDR3 is 13 residues long. Germline V gene data show CDR1 as SQVTM and CDR2 as ANQGSEA. J gave up 5 bases and V 6 bases, and 5 bases lay outside the gene matches. The CDR3 region has the DNA TGCAGCGTCGGACAGGGGGCGTTTGAGACCCAGTACTTC. Amino acid sequence: CSVGQGAFETQYF.

The CDR3 loop is CASSSGTSGIETQYF. The CDR3 nucleotides read TGTGCCAGCAGCTCAGGGACTAGCGGGATTGAGACCCAGTACTTC. V and J are TRBV7-2 and TRBJ2-5; 13 bases map to TRBD2. The CDR3 loop spans 15 amino acids. Losses at the gene ends were 4 bases for V and 5 bases for J; bases not matched to a gene: 4. Germline V CDR1 and CDR2: SGHTA, FQGNSA.

This chain links TRBV28 with TRBJ2-1; 9 bases align to TRBD2. The CDR3 consists of 15 residues. CDR1 is MDHEN and CDR2 is SYDVKM in the germline V gene. Trimming took 7 bases from V and 6 from J; bases not matched to a gene: 10. The CDR3 sequence is CASIPHSGRTNEQFF. The CDR3 DNA follows: TGTGCCAGCATTCCGCATAGCGGGAGAACCAATGAGCAGTTCTTC.

The chain combines TRBV11-2 with TRBJ1-3; 8 bases are a match to TRBD1. V lost 4 bases to trimming and J lost 1 base; unmatched junction nucleotides: 6. The CDR3 contains 16 residues. Germline V gives CDR1 SGHAT, CDR2 FQNNGV. CDR3 loop: CASSSTRGPSGNTIYF. In nucleotides, the CDR3 is TGTGCCAGCAGCTCCACCAGGGGGCCGTCTGGAAACACCATATATTTT.